The rows below give T cell receptor beta chains drawn from one sample of a study of Graves' ophthalmopathy and Graves' hyperthyroidism. Using its own MiXCR run on the multiplex PCR reads, TCRdb lists one record per CDR3 protein. Seen here are 350,000 to 450,000 distinct CDR3 sequences, more than 20% observed once, and the top ten hold under 3.5%. The specimen sequenced was peripheral blood. The origin of the receptors is a woman younger than 30 with stable Graves' hyperthyroidism. Both conserved end residues are part of each CDR3. Each record gives: V gene, J gene, clone size, D gene, CDR3 DNA, CDR3 protein. D genes are given only for firm matches. Not all rows give a size; the values are once, few, many and, for expanded clones, a class.

>TRBV11-2|TRBJ2-5|many|TRBD1
TGTGCCAGCAGCTCCCGCCCCTTCACTGTGGGACAGCTTATAGAGACCCAGTACTTC
CASSSRPFTVGQLIETQYF
>TRBV25-1|TRBJ1-5|many|TRBD1
TGTGCCAGCAGTGATCGGCAGGGGGGTCAGCCCCAGCATTTT
CASSDRQGGQPQHF
>TRBV12-3/TRBV12-4|TRBJ2-7|many|NA
TGTGCCAGCAGTTGGGCTATCGAGCAGTACTTC
CASSWAIEQYF
>TRBV20-1|TRBJ2-2|NA|TRBD1
TGCAGTGCTAGCCAGGGGGCAGACACCGGGGAGCTGTTTTTT
CSASQGADTGELFF
>TRBV2|TRBJ1-1|many|NA
TGTGCCAGCAGTGGAATGCAAGACACTGAAGCTTTCTTT
CASSGMQDTEAFF
>TRBV6-5|TRBJ2-7|many|TRBD1
TGTGCCAGCAGTTACTCGAAGGTCCGGGGACAGGATTACGAGCAGTACTTC
CASSYSKVRGQDYEQYF
>TRBV20-1|TRBJ1-6|many|NA
TGCAGTGCTAGAGAGGACACGAGCTCCTATAATTCACCCCTCCACTTT
CSAREDTSSYNSPLHF
>TRBV7-2|TRBJ2-7|NA|TRBD2
TGTGCCAGCAGCTTAGCTATCGCGGGAGTCGGTATTCAGTACTTC
CASSLAIAGVGIQYF
>TRBV20-1|TRBJ1-5|NA|NA
TGCAGTGCTGTATCCCGGGACTCCGTACGGCCCCAGCATTTT
CSAVSRDSVRPQHF
>TRBV18|TRBJ2-7|few|TRBD2
TGTGCCAGCTCCCGAGGGACTAGCGGGAGTGGCTCCTACGAGCAGTACTTC
CASSRGTSGSGSYEQYF
>TRBV6-5|TRBJ1-5|NA|NA
TGTGCCAGCAGTTACTCGGGCGGAGATAGCAATCAGCCCCAGCATTTT
CASSYSGGDSNQPQHF
>TRBV2|TRBJ2-5|many|NA
TGTGCCAGCAGTGAAGCGGGAGAGTCGACCCAGTACTTC
CASSEAGESTQYF
>TRBV7-3|TRBJ1-1|many|NA
TGTGCCAGCAGCTTAGGATCAGGACGGGAGACTGAAGCTTTCTTT
CASSLGSGRETEAFF
>TRBV29-1|TRBJ2-5|many|NA
TGCAGCTATGATCACCAGGAGACCCAGTACTTC
CSYDHQETQYF
>TRBV29-1|TRBJ1-2|many|NA
TGCAGCGTTGAAGACCCCAGTAACTATGGCTACACCTTC
CSVEDPSNYGYTF
>TRBV6-2/TRBV6-3|TRBJ2-4|many|NA
TGTGCCAGCAGCAAGGGACTAGCCAAAAACATTCAGTACTTC
CASSKGLAKNIQYF
>TRBV29-1|TRBJ2-7|NA|TRBD1
TGCAGCGTCATAAGGACAGGGGGGCATGAGCAGTACTTC
CSVIRTGGHEQYF
>TRBV5-5|TRBJ1-2|NA|TRBD1
TGTGCCAGCAGCATACAACCCCGGGACAGTAGTGGCTACACCTTC
CASSIQPRDSSGYTF
>TRBV7-2|TRBJ2-2|many|TRBD2
TGTGCCAGCAGAATTTCCCGCGGGGGCGGGGAGCTGTTTTTT
CASRISRGGGELFF
>TRBV27|TRBJ1-5|many|NA
TGTGCCAGCAACTGGAGGTCGTATACTAATGGCAATCAGCCCCAGCATTTT
CASNWRSYTNGNQPQHF
>TRBV6-2/TRBV6-3|TRBJ2-7|many|TRBD2
TGTGCCAGGACTAGCGGCTACGAGCAGTACTTC
CARTSGYEQYF
>TRBV12-3/TRBV12-4|TRBJ2-5|many|NA
TGTGCCAGCAGTTTAGCGGGGAAAGAGACCCAGTACTTC
CASSLAGKETQYF
>TRBV11-3|TRBJ2-5|once|NA
TGTGCCAGCAGCTTCCAGGTCCCAGAGACCCAGTACTTC
CASSFQVPETQYF
>TRBV24-1|TRBJ1-2|many|NA
TGTGCCACCAGTGAACCGGGACACAACTATGGCTACACCTTC
CATSEPGHNYGYTF
>TRBV28|TRBJ1-6|many|TRBD1
TGTGCCAGCAGCTCACAGGGGCTCTTCTATAATTCACCCCTCCACTTT
CASSSQGLFYNSPLHF
>TRBV10-3|TRBJ1-6|few|NA
TGTGCCATCAGTGCGGAACAGGGAGATTCACCCCTCCACTTT
CAISAEQGDSPLHF
>TRBV6-2/TRBV6-3|TRBJ2-2|many|NA
TGTGCCAGCAGTCTCCTGACAGGGAGGGCCGGGGAGCTGTTTTTT
CASSLLTGRAGELFF
>TRBV5-1|TRBJ2-7|many|NA
TGCGCCAGCAGCTTGGCCGCGGGGCCCTCCTACGAGCAGTACTTC
CASSLAAGPSYEQYF
>TRBV29-1|TRBJ1-2|many|NA
TGCAGCGTTGATCTAAACTATGGCTACACCTTC
CSVDLNYGYTF
>TRBV4-1|TRBJ1-2|many|TRBD1
TGCGCCAGCAGCCAAGGGGACAGACCTAACTATGGCTACACCTTC
CASSQGDRPNYGYTF
>TRBV12-3/TRBV12-4|TRBJ2-7|NA|NA
TGTGCCAGCAGTTTCGGGCCTCCGATCTACGAGCAGTACTTC
CASSFGPPIYEQYF
>TRBV28|TRBJ1-1|NA|NA
TGTGCCAGCACCTCGGGACCGCTGAACACTGAAGCTTTCTTT
CASTSGPLNTEAFF
>TRBV6-1|TRBJ1-5|NA|NA
TGTGCCGGAGGAGCCCAGGGTAATCAGCCCCAGCATTTT
CAGGAQGNQPQHF
>TRBV12-3/TRBV12-4|TRBJ2-7|once|TRBD2
TGTGCCAGCACTAGCGGGGGGTCCTACGAGCAGTACTTC
CASTSGGSYEQYF
>TRBV6-5|TRBJ2-5|NA|NA
TGTGCCAGCAGTTTACGGGGCCCCCAAGAGACCCAGTACTTC
CASSLRGPQETQYF
>TRBV11-2|TRBJ2-7|many|TRBD2
TGTGCCAGCAGCCTCTCCTCCGGGACTAGACGATACGAGCAGTACTTC
CASSLSSGTRRYEQYF
>TRBV29-1|TRBJ1-1|NA|NA
TGCAGCGTTGACGTATCCCAGGGTCGCACTGAAGCTTTCTTT
CSVDVSQGRTEAFF
>TRBV4-2|TRBJ1-5|many|NA
TGTGCCAGCAGCCAAGGAGGGGGCCAGCATTTT
CASSQGGGQHF
>TRBV2|TRBJ1-3|many|NA
TGTGCCAGCAGTGGGTATCTCAAGGACAGAGGGGGACGAATCCGAAACACCATATATTTT
CASSGYLKDRGGRIRNTIYF
>TRBV6-1|TRBJ2-3|many|NA
TGTGCCAGCAGGAGGGCAGTTAGTTCTAGCACAGATACGCAGTATTTT
CASRRAVSSSTDTQYF
>TRBV6-5|TRBJ1-2|many|NA
TGTGCCAGCAGTTACGGTGGGACAAATCAGTATGGCTACACCTTC
CASSYGGTNQYGYTF
>TRBV27|TRBJ1-6|NA|NA
TGTGCCAGCAGTTCTATCAAAGGTTCACCCCTCCACTTT
CASSSIKGSPLHF